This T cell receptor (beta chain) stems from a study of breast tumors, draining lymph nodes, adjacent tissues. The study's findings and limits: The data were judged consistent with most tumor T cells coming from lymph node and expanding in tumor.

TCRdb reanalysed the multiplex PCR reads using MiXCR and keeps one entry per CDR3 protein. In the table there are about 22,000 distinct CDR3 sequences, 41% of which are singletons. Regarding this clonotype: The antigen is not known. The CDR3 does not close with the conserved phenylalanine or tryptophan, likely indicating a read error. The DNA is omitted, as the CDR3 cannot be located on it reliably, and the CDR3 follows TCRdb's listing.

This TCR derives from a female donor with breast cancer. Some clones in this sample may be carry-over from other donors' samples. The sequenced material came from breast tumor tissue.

The CDR3 protein is CASSPDRLARDI. This chain uses TRBV7-9 with TRBJ2-7; TRBD2 was called by the table and not checked on the DNA. Inclusive of both ends, the CDR3 amounts to 12 amino acids. Per germline, CDR1 SEHNR and CDR2 FQNEAQ (reference sequence).